This T cell receptor beta chain was captured in a study of beta chain features in type 1 diabetes. As concerns this clone: Its antigen is as yet unknown. One end of the junction is discordant with germline, which a read error may explain.

Sorting with CD45RO/CCR7/CD25/CD127/CD95/CD27 yielded naive, central memory, regulatory and stem-like memory CD4+ cells. Looked up from germline, CDR1 is SEHNR and CDR2 is FQNEAQ (reference sequence). This CDR3 spans 16 amino acids. Sequenced material consisted of expressed TCRB transcripts (all of the isolated RNA was reverse transcribed). The method was immunoSEQ multiplex PCR; TCRdb's version includes in-frame clones alone and lacks a portion of them. The sample includes a few hundred thousand clones, 13% seen only once; the top ten take approximately 0.016%. The study, taken as a whole, reports: Type 1 diabetes patients had moderately but significantly shorter TCRB CDR3s in all four CD4+ subsets.

The sequenced sample was naive CD4+ T cells from blood. This chain links TRBV7-9 with TRBJ2-3; 9 bases are shared with TRBD2. The receptor comes from a woman aged 18-30 years with type 1 diabetes. The CDR3 reads CASGSGGTSLTDTQYF. The CDR3 DNA reads TGTGCCAGCGGGAGTGGCGGGACTAGCTTAACAGACACGCAGTATTTT.